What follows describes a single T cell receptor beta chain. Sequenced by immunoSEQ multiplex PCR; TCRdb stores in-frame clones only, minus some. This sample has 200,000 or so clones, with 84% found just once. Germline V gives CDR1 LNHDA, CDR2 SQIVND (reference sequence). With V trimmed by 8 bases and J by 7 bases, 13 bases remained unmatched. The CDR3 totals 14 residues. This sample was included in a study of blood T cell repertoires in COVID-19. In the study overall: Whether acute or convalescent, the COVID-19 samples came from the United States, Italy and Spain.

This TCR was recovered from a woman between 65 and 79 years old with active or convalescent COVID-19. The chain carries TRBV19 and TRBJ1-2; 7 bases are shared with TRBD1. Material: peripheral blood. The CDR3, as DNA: TGTGCCAGTCTACGGGACAGCTCGTTCGGTGGCTACACCTTC. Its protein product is CASLRDSSFGGYTF.